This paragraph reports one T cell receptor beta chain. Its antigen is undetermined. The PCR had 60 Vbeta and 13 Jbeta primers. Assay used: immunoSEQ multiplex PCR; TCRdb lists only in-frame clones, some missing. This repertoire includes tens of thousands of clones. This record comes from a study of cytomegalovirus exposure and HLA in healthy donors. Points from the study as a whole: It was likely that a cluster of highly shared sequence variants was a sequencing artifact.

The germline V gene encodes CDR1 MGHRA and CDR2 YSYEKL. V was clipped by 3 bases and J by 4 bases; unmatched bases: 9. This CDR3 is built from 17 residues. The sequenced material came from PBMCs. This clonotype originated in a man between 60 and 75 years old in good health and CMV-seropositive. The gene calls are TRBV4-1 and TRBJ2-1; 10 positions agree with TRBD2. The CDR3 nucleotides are TGCGCCAGCAGCCACCAAAGACTAGCGGGCGGTTACAATGAGCAGTTCTTC. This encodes CASSHQRLAGGYNEQFF.